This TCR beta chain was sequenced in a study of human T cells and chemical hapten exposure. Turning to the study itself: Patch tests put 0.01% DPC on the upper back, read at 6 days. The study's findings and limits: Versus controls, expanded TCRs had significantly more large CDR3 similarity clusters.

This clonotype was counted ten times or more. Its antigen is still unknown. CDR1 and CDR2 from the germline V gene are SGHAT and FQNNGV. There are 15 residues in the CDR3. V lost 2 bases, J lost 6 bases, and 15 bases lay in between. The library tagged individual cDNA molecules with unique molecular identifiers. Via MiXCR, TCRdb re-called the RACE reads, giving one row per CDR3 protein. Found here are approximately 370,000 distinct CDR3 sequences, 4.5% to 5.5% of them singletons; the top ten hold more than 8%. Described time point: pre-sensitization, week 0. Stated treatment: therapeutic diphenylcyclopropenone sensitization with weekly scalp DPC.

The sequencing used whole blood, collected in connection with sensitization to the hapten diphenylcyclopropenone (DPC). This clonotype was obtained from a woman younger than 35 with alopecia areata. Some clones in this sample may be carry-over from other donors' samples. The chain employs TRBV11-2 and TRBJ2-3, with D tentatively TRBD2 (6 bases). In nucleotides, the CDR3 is TGTGCCAGCAGCTTAAGGAGGGCAGAGGCGGATACGCAGTATTTT. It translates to CASSLRRAEADTQYF.